This T cell receptor beta chain was identified during a study of blood T cell repertoires in COVID-19. Study details: Spain, Italy and the United States supplied samples that represented acute and convalescent COVID-19.

CDR3 size: 14 residues. The germline CDR1 and CDR2 sequences are SGHRS and YFSETQ. The V and J ends lost 0 bases and 1 base respectively, with 6 bases between them. The method was immunoSEQ multiplex PCR; TCRdb's version includes in-frame clones alone and lacks a portion of them. Of 410,000 or so clones in the sample, 70% to 90% were seen once. Sample: peripheral blood. The V call is TRBV5-1, the J call TRBJ2-3, with a tentative D call TRBD2 (6 bases). This TCR was recovered from a woman between 40 and 50 years old with COVID-19, enrolled during active disease. The CDR3 DNA sequence: TGCGCCAGCAGCTTGGCTAGCGGCACAGATACGCAGTATTTT. Amino acid sequence: CASSLASGTDTQYF. The full variable domain, rest sourced from reference TRBV5-1 and TRBJ2-3, is KAGVTQTPRYLIKTRGQQVTLSCSPISGHRSVSWYQQTPGQGLQFLFEYFSETQRNKGNFPGRFSGRQFSNSRSEMNVSTLELGDSALYLCASSLASGTDTQYFGPGTRLTVL.